The 16 T cell receptor beta chains below were found in one sample sequenced in a study of T cell changes during pregnancy in multiple sclerosis. TCRdb keeps only in-frame clones here, not all; method: immunoSEQ multiplex PCR. The data contain roughly 61,000 clones, over 85% of them singletons. The starting material was peripheral blood, obtained in the first trimester of pregnancy. Every receptor here comes from a female donor in good health, enrolled as a control in a pregnancy study.

The genes are TRBV2 and TRBJ1-5, with 7 positions matching TRBD1. The CDR3 is 15 amino acids. The V segment lost 6 bases and the J segment 0 bases; nucleotides outside the gene matches: 5. CDR1 and CDR2 (germline): SNHLY, FYNNEI. The CDR3 reads CASRGQTNSNQPQHF. The CDR3 DNA is TGTGCCAGCAGGGGACAGACGAATAGCAATCAGCCCCAGCATTTT.

This chain uses TRBV19 with TRBJ1-4; D is uncertain. Germline CDR1 is LNHDA and CDR2 is SQIVND (reference sequence). V was pared by 4 bases and J by 2 bases, with 5 bases between. This CDR3 has 13 amino acids. The DNA for the CDR3 is TGTGCCAGTAGTACCCAGACTAATGAAAAACTGTTTTTT. It is translated as CASSTQTNEKLFF.

This chain uses TRBV7-9 with TRBJ2-2, with D possibly TRBD1 on 5 matching bases. V lost 3 bases and J lost 7, with 9 bases in between. CDR3 length equals 13 residues. Germline loops: CDR1 SEHNR, CDR2 FQNEAQ (reference sequence). CDR3 protein: CASSLTAIGELFF. CDR3 sequence (DNA): TGTGCCAGCAGCTTGACAGCAATCGGGGAGCTGTTTTTT.

The V and J genes are TRBV15 and TRBJ2-5; D unresolved. CDR3 length: 12 residues. The V gene lost 0 bases and the J gene lost 4 bases, with 3 bases spanning the gap. Per germline, CDR1 LNHNV and CDR2 YYDKDF (reference sequence). Here the CDR3 DNA reads TGTGCCACCAGCAGAGATCGAGAGACCCAGTACTTC. This gives the protein CATSRDRETQYF.

V usage is TRBV28 and J usage is TRBJ1-2; D is ambiguous. The CDR3 sequence is 11 residues long. Germline V gene lookup returns CDR1 MDHEN and CDR2 SYDVKM. Between the trimmed V and J ends, which lost 3 bases and 4 bases, there was a span of 3 bases. DNA of the CDR3: TGTGCCAGCAGTTTCCTCTATGGCTACACCTTC. It codes for CASSFLYGYTF.

The chain joins TRBV6-5 to TRBJ2-7, with a possible D match to TRBD1 (6 bases). The CDR3 is made up of 15 amino acids. CDR1 is MNHEY, CDR2 SVGAGI, per germline. The V and J ends lost 4 bases and 4 bases respectively, with 17 bases between them. The CDR3 loop reads CASSFDLAQGYEQYF. Written as DNA, the CDR3 is TGTGCCAGCAGTTTCGACTTAGCCCAGGGGTACGAGCAGTACTTC.

The chain employs TRBV27 and TRBJ2-7, with D perhaps matching TRBD2 (5 bases). CDR1 MNHEY and CDR2 SMNVEV come from the germline V gene (reference sequence). CDR3 length equals 14 residues. Trimming shortened V by 2 bases and J by 5 bases, and 13 bases separated the two germline ends. The CDR3 spells CASSLIEGVHEQYF. CDR3 DNA: TGTGCCAGCAGTTTAATAGAGGGTGTCCACGAGCAGTACTTC.

This clone appeared a single time. This chain uses TRBV5-5 with TRBJ1-2; D is possibly TRBD1 (6 bases). CDR1 and CDR2 from the germline V gene are SGHKS and YYEKEE (reference sequence). This CDR3 has 14 residues. The V end was cut by 0 bases, the J end by 4 bases, with 10 bases between. CDR3 region: CASSLEQGPYGYTF. CDR3 DNA: TGTGCCAGCAGCTTGGAACAGGGTCCCTATGGCTACACCTTC.

The V and J genes are TRBV12-5 and TRBJ1-4; D ambiguous. V lost 9 bases to trimming and J lost 0 bases, with 11 bases between them. The CDR3 has 14 residues. Germline V gene lookup returns CDR1 LGHNT and CDR2 FRNRAP. For the CDR3, the DNA is TGTGCTAGCGCGACTGACGCAACTAATGAAAAACTGTTTTTT. It is translated as CASATDATNEKLFF. The entire variable domain, with the rest obtained from reference TRBV12-5 and TRBJ1-4, is as follows: DARVTQTPRHKVTEMGQEVTMRCQPILGHNTVFWYRQTMMQGLELLAYFRNRAPLDDSGMPKDRFSAEMPDATLATLKIQPSEPRDSAVYFCASATDATNEKLFFGSGTQLSVL.

This chain connects TRBV15 to TRBJ1-5; a weak D match, TRBD1 (6 bases). Looked up from germline, CDR1 is LNHNV and CDR2 is YYDKDF (reference sequence). This CDR3 is 17 amino acids long. V dropped 5 bases and J dropped 2 bases, with 19 bases sitting between them. This chain's CDR3 is CATSPGDRVAGNQPQHF. Here the CDR3 DNA reads TGTGCCACCAGCCCAGGGGATAGGGTGGCGGGCAATCAGCCCCAGCATTTT.

V usage is TRBV4-3 and J usage is TRBJ1-1; a possible D gene is TRBD1 (5 bases). Between the trimmed V and J ends, which lost 0 bases and 4 bases, there was a span of 9 bases. CDR1 LGHNA and CDR2 YSLEER come from the germline V gene. The CDR3 runs 14 residues. The CDR3 here is CASSQDRGSTEAFF. The CDR3 DNA reads TGCGCCAGCAGCCAAGATAGGGGAAGCACTGAAGCTTTCTTT.

CDR3 sequence: CASSQKGARLSAEAFF. CDR3 DNA sequence: TGTGCCAGCAGCCAAAAAGGAGCCCGCTTGAGCGCTGAAGCTTTCTTT. The chain employs TRBV5-6 and TRBJ1-1; no clear D gene. V was trimmed by 4 bases and J by 6 bases, leaving 22 bases between them. Germline V CDR1 and CDR2: SGHDT, YYEEEE. CDR3 length equals 16 residues.

The rearrangement joins TRBV14 to TRBJ1-4; D unclear. CDR1 is SGHDN and CDR2 is FVKESK in the germline V gene. Deletions cut 4 bases from V and 6 bases from J, with 18 bases between. The CDR3 spans 16 residues. CDR3 nucleotides: TGTGCCAGCAGCCCCCCCGGTGGGAGGCAGTATGAAAAACTGTTTTTT. Protein product: CASSPPGGRQYEKLFF.

This clone was recorded only once. The chain combines TRBV28 with TRBJ1-2; 8 bases match TRBD1. This CDR3 comprises 14 residues. V lost 5 bases to trimming and J lost 8 bases; unmatched junction nucleotides: 10. Germline V lookup: CDR1 MDHEN, CDR2 SYDVKM. CDR3 coding DNA: TGTGCCAGCAGTCCTTCGGGGACAGGATTCGGCTACACCTTC. Translation: CASSPSGTGFGYTF.

This clone was seen a handful of times. The V and J genes are TRBV28 and TRBJ1-5; D is unclear. Germline values: CDR1 MDHEN, CDR2 SYDVKM. Trimming took 7 bases from V and 1 from J, leaving 17 bases between them. The CDR3 runs 16 residues. CDR3 nucleotides: TGTGCCAGCACCCAACCTTTGAGCGCCAGCAATCAGCCCCAGCATTTT. Its protein product is CASTQPLSASNQPQHF.

This chain uses TRBV6-5 with TRBJ2-7; 9 bases align to TRBD1. CDR1 is MNHEY and CDR2 is SVGAGI in the germline V gene. J lost 0 bases, V lost 2 bases, and 2 bases had no gene match. The CDR3 is made up of 15 amino acids. CDR3 sequence reads: CASSYGTGSSYEQYF. CDR3 sequence (DNA): TGTGCCAGCAGTTACGGGACAGGGAGCTCCTACGAGCAGTACTTC.